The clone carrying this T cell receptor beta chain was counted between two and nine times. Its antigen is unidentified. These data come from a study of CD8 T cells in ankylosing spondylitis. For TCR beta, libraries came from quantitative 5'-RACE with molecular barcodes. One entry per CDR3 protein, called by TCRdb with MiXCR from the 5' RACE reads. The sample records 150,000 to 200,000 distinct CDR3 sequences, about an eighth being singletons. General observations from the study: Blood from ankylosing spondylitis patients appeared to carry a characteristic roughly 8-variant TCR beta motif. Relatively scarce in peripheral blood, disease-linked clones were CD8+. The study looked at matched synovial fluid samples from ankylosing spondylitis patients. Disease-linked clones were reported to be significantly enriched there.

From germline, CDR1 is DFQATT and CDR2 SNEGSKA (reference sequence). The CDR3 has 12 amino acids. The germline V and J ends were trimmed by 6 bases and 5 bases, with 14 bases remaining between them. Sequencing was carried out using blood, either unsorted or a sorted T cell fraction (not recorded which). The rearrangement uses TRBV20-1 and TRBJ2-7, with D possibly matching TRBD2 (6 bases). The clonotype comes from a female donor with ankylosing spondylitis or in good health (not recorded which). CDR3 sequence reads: CSAEDGSDEQYF. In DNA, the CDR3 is TGCAGTGCCGAGGACGGGAGTGACGAGCAGTACTTC.